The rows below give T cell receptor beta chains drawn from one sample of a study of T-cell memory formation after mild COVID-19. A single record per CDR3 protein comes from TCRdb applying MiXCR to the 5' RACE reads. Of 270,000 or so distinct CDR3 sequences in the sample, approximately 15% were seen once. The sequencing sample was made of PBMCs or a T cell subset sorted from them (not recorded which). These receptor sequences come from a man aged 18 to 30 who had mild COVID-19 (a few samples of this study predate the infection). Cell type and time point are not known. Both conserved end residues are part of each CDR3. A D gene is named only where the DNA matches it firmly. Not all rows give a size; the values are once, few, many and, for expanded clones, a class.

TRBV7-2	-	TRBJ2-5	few	TGTGCCAGCAGCTCCCTTGTAACCCAGTACTTC	CASSSLVTQYF
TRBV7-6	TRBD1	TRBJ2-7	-	TGTGCCAGCAGCTCCAAACCGGGACAGGGGGGCGAGCAGTACTTC	CASSSKPGQGGEQYF
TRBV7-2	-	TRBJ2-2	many	TGTGCCAGCAGCCGACAAGGGACTAACACCGGGGAGCTGTTTTTT	CASSRQGTNTGELFF
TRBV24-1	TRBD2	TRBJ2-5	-	TGTGCCACCAGTGATCCGGGGGAGGGTATCCAAGAGACCCAGTACTTC	CATSDPGEGIQETQYF
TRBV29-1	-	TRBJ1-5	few	TGCAGCGTTGAACTAGGGAATCAGCCCCAGCATTTT	CSVELGNQPQHF
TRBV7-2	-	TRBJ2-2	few	TGTGCCAGCAGCCCTCACGGGGCGAACACCGGGGAGCTGTTTTTT	CASSPHGANTGELFF
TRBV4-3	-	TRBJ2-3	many	TGCGCCAGCAGCCAATCTTATAGCGCGGATACGCAGTATTTT	CASSQSYSADTQYF
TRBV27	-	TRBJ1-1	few	TGTGCCAGCAGTTCCCCCTCGATCCCAGCTTTCTTT	CASSSPSIPAFF
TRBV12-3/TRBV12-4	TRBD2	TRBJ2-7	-	TGTGCCAGCAGTTTCAGAAGCGGGGGGGCCCTCGAGCAGTACTTC	CASSFRSGGALEQYF
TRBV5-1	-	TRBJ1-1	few	TGCGCCAGCAGCCCAGCCAGGGCTGAAGCTTTCTTT	CASSPARAEAFF
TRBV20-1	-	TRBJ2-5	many	TGCAGTGCAGGTCGGGTAGCGTCACAAGAGACCCAGTACTTC	CSAGRVASQETQYF
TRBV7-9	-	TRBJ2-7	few	TGTGCCAGCAGCTTAGTCGACCCCCCTGGCGAGCAGTACTTC	CASSLVDPPGEQYF
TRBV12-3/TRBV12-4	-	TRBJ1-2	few	TGTGCCAGCAGTTGGTCCGCCTATGGCTACACCTTC	CASSWSAYGYTF
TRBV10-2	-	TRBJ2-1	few	TGCGCCACCGGGCCCACGGGTGGTGAGCAGTTCTTC	CATGPTGGEQFF
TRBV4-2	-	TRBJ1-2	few	TGTGCCAGCAGCCAAGACGTTCCGGGGCGATTGCACACCTTC	CASSQDVPGRLHTF
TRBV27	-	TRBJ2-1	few	TGTGCCAGCAGGGGAACGGTGGCAGGGTTATTGGACAATGAGCAGTTCTTC	CASRGTVAGLLDNEQFF
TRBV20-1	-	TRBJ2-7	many	TGCAGTGCTAGAGGCCGGGAAGGGAGGTCCTACGAGCAGTACTTC	CSARGREGRSYEQYF
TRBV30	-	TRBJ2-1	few	TGTGCCTGGACCGCCCTAGCTGATGAGCAGTTCTTC	CAWTALADEQFF
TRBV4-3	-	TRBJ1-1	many	TGCGCCAGCAGCCAAGTGTTGGGGGGAAGCGGCACTGAAGCTTTCTTT	CASSQVLGGSGTEAFF
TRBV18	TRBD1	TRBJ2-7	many	TGTGCCAGCTCAGCAGCCGGGACAGGGGATTACGAGCAGTACTTC	CASSAAGTGDYEQYF
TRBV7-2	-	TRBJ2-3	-	TGTGCCAGCAGCTCCCGCTCTAGCACAGATACGCAGTATTTT	CASSSRSSTDTQYF
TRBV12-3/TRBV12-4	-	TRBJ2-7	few	TGTGCCAGCAGCCCACGTAGAAACTCCTACGAGCAGTACTTC	CASSPRRNSYEQYF
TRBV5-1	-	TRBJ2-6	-	TGCGCCAGCAGTGTGGGGGTGGTGGCCAACGTCCTGACTTTC	CASSVGVVANVLTF
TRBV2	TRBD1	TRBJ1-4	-	TGTGCCAGCAGTGAGATGGGACAGGTTAATGAAAAACTGTTTTTT	CASSEMGQVNEKLFF
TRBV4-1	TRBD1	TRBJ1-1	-	TGCGCCAGCAGCCTAACCGGGACAGGGAGCGGCACTGAAGCTTTCTTT	CASSLTGTGSGTEAFF
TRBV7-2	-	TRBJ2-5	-	TGTGCCAGCAGCTTAGGGGGGTCAGCAGGCGAGACCCAGTACTTC	CASSLGGSAGETQYF
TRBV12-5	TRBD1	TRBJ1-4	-	TGTGCTAGTGGTTTGGTACCGACAGGGGGCCCTGAAAAACTGTTTTTT	CASGLVPTGGPEKLFF
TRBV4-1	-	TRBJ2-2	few	TGCGCCAGCAGCCACCCCCCGAACCAGATCGGGGAGCTGTTTTTT	CASSHPPNQIGELFF
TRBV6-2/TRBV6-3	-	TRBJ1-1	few	TGTGCCAGCAGAACACCTCAAGAGAACACTGAAGCTTTCTTT	CASRTPQENTEAFF
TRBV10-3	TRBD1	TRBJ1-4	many	TGTGCCACCAAGACAGGGGACCGTGAAAAACTGTTTTTT	CATKTGDREKLFF
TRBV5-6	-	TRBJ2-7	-	TGTGCCAGCAGCTTGCCCCGGACACCCGAGCAGTACTTC	CASSLPRTPEQYF
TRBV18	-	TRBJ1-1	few	TGTGCCAGCTCACCGATGACGGGGAGGTACACTGAAGCTTTCTTT	CASSPMTGRYTEAFF
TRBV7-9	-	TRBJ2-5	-	TGTGCCAGCAGCTTAGGAGAAGCAGAGGGAGAGACCCAGTACTTC	CASSLGEAEGETQYF
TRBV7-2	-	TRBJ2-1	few	TGTGCCAGCAGTTTAGAATTGGGGGATTACAATGAGCAGTTCTTC	CASSLELGDYNEQFF
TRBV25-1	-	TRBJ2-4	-	TGTGCCACCAGAGGGTCAGGGGGGGGAAACATTCAGTACTTC	CATRGSGGGNIQYF
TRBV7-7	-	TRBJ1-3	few	TGTGCTAGCAGCCCCGCCCCCGGGAGCTCTGGAAACACCATATATTTT	CASSPAPGSSGNTIYF